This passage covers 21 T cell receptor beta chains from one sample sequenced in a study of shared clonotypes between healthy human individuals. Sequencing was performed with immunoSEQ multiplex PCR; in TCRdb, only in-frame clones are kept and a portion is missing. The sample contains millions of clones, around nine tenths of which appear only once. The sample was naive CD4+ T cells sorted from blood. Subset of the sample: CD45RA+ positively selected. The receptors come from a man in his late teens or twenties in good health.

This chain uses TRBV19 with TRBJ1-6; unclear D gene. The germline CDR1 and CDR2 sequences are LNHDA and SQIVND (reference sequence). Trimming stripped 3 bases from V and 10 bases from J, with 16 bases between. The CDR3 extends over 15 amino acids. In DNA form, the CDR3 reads TGTGCCAGTAGTATCCATCCGGAGACCGAATCACCCCTCCACTTT. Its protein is CASSIHPETESPLHF.

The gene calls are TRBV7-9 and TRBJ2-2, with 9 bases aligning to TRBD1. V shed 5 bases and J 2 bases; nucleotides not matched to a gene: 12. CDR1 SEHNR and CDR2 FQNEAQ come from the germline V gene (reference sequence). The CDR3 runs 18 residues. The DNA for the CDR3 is TGTGCCAGCAGCCCTCGCGGACAGGGGACTATTAACACCGGGGAGCTGTTTTTT. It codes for CASSPRGQGTINTGELFF.

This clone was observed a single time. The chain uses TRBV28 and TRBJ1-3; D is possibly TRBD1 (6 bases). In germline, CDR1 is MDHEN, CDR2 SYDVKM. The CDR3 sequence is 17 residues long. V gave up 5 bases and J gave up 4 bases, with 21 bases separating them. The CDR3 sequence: CASSIRGWGATGNTIYF. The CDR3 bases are TGTGCCAGCAGTATTCGTGGGTGGGGGGCGACCGGAAACACCATATATTTT. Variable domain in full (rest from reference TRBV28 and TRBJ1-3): DVKVTQSSRYLVKRTGEKVFLECVQDMDHENMFWYRQDPGLGLRLIYFSYDVKMKEKGDIPEGYSVSREKKERFSLILESASTNQTSMYLCASSIRGWGATGNTIYFGEGSWLTVV.

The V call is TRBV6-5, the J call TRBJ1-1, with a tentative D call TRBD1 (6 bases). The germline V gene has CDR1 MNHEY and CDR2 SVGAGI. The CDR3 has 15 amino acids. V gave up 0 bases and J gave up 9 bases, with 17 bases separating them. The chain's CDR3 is CASSYSLSPQGQAFF. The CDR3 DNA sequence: TGTGCCAGCAGTTACTCATTAAGCCCACAGGGACAAGCTTTCTTT.

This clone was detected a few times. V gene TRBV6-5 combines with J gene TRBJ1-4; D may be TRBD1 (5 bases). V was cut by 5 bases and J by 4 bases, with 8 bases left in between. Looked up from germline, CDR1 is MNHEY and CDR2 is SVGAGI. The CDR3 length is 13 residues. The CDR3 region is CASSRQNNEKLFF. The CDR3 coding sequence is TGTGCCAGCAGTAGACAGAATAATGAAAAACTGTTTTTT.

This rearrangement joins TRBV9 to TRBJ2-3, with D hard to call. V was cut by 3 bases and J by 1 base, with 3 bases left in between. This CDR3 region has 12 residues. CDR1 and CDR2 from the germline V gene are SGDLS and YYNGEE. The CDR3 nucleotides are TGTGCCAGCAGCGGGGGCACAGATACGCAGTATTTT. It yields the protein CASSGGTDTQYF.

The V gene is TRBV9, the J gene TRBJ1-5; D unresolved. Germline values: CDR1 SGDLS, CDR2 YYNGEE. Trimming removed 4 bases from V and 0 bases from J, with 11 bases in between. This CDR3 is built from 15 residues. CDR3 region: CASSLDGHSNQPQHF. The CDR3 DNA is TGTGCCAGCAGCCTTGACGGGCATAGCAATCAGCCCCAGCATTTT.

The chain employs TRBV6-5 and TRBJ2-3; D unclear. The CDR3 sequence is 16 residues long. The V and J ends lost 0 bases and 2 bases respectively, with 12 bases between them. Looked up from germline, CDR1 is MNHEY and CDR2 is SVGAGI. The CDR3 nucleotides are TGTGCCAGCAGTTACTCGTTGCTGACGAACACAGATACGCAGTATTTT. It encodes CASSYSLLTNTDTQYF.

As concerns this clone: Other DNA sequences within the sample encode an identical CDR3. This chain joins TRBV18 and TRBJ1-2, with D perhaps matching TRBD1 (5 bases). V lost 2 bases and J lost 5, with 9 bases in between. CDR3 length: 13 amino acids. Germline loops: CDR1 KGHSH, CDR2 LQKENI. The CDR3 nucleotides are TGTGCCAGCTCACCAGGGGGGACGTATGGCTACACCTTC. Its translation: CASSPGGTYGYTF.

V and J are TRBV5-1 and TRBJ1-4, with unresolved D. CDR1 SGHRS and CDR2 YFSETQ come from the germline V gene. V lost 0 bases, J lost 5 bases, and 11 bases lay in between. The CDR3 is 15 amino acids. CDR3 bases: TGCGCCAGCAGCTTGGGAGGACGCGGAAATGAAAAACTGTTTTTT. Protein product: CASSLGGRGNEKLFF.

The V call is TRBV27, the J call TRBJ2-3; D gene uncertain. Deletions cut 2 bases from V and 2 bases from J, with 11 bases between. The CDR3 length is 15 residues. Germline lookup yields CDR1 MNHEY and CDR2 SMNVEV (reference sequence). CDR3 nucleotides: TGTGCCAGCAGTTTACTAGTCCCCACCACAGATACGCAGTATTTT. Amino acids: CASSLLVPTTDTQYF.

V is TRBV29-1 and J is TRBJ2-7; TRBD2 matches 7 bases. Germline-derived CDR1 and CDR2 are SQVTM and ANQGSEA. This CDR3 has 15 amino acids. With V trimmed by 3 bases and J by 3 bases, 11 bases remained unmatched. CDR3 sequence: CSVDKYPGGSYEQYF. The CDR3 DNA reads TGCAGCGTTGACAAGTATCCAGGCGGGAGCTACGAGCAGTACTTC.

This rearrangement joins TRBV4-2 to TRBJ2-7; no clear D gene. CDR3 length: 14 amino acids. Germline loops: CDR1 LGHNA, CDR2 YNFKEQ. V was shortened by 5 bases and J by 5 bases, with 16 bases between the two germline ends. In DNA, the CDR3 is TGTGCCAGCAGCACAACGAATATTCCCGACGAGCAGTACTTC. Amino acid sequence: CASSTTNIPDEQYF.

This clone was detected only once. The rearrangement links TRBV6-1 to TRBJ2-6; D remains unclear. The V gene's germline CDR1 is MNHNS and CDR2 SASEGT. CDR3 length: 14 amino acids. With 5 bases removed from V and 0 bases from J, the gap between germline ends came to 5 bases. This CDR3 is CASSQISGANVLTF. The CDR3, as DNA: TGTGCCAGCAGTCAAATCTCTGGGGCCAACGTCCTGACTTTC.

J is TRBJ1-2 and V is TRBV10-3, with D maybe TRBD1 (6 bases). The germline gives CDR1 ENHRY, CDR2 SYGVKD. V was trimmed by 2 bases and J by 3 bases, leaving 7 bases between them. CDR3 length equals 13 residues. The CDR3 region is CAISETGYYGYTF. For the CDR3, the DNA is TGTGCCATCAGTGAGACAGGGTACTATGGCTACACCTTC.

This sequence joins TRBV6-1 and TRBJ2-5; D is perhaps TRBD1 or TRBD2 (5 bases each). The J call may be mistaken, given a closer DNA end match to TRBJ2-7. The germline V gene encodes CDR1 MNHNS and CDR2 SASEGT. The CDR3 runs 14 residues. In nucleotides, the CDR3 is TGTGCCAGCAGTGAGGGAGCAGGGTCCTACGAGCAGTACTTC. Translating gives CASSEGAGSYEQYF.

CDR3 nucleotide sequence: TGTGCCAGCAGCTGCCACGTCCCGGGACAGGGAGAGGATGAGCAGTTCTTC. It encodes CASSCHVPGQGEDEQFF. V is TRBV7-6 and J is TRBJ2-1, with 9 bases identical to TRBD1. Germline-derived CDR1 and CDR2 are SGHVS and FNYEAQ. V lost 4 bases to trimming and J lost 8 bases; unmatched junction nucleotides: 15. There are 17 residues in the CDR3.

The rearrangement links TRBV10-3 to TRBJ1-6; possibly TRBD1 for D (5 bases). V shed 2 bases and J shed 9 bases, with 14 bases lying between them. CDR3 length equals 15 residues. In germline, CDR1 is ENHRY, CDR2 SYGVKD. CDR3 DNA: TGTGCCATCAGTGAGGCCCAGGGCCAGACTTCACCCCTCCACTTT. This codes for CAISEAQGQTSPLHF.

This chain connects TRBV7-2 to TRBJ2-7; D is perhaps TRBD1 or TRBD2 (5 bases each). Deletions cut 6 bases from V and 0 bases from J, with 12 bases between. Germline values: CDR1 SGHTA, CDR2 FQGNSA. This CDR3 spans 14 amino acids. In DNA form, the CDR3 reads TGTGCCAGCAGAGACCGGGACGGCTCCTACGAGCAGTACTTC. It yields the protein CASRDRDGSYEQYF.

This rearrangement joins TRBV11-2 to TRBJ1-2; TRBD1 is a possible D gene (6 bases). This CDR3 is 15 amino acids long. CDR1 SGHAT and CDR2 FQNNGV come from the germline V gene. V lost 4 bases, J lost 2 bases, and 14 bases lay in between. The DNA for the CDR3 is TGTGCCAGCAGCTCCACAGGGAAAAAAAACTATGGCTACACCTTC. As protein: CASSSTGKKNYGYTF.

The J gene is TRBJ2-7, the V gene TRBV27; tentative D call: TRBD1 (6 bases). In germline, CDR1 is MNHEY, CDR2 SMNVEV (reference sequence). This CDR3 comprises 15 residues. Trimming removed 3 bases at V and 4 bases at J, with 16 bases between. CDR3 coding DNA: TGTGCCAGCAGTTTGGGGGCAGAGGCCCCGTACGAGCAGTACTTC. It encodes CASSLGAEAPYEQYF.